This TCR beta chain comes out of a study of OX40 agonist ivuxolimab in advanced cancers. Study-wide context: Ivuxolimab was an agonistic, fully human IgG2 monoclonal antibody directed against OX40 (CD134), a costimulatory receptor. Patients were allowed to have had prior anti-PD-1, anti-PD-L1 or anti-CTLA-4 therapy, and 40% of the dose-escalation patients had previously received checkpoint inhibitors. Partial responses occurred in three dose-escalation patients, of whom one had hepatocellular carcinoma and two had cutaneous melanoma. Intravenous ivuxolimab was administered to patients every 2 weeks at six dose levels: 0.01, 0.1, 0.3, 1.5, 3 and 10 mg/kg. A male proportion of 70% to 90% and a mean age of approximately 55 years, ranging from about 20 to 79, were recorded for the dose-escalation cohort. The point of sequencing TCRbeta in the periphery was to test whether ivuxolimab changed TCR sequence diversity and drove clonal T-cell expansion. The monotherapy dose-escalation portion (N of about 49 patients) of the phase I ivuxolimab trial is reported in the paper. Of the 50 to 55 dose-escalation patients, hepatocellular carcinoma was present in approximately 20, melanoma in roughly 15, renal cell carcinoma in 9 and head and neck cancer in 9. Summary of the overall study and its limitations: Which antigens the clonally expanded peripheral T cells were specific for was not determined. At doses of 0.1 to 3.0 mg/kg, clonal expansion of both CD4+ and CD8+ blood T cells was observed from baseline to week 6. In the 0.1-3.0 mg/kg groups, partial responders were among the patients with the lowest normalized peripheral clonal expansion, particularly in CD8+ T cells. Low levels of normalized T-cell clonal expansion were also seen in some patients who did not respond. After ivuxolimab, more expanded clones were found on average in CD8+ T cells than in CD4+ T cells.

Genomic DNA was isolated from the sorted cells so that the TCRbeta CDR3 region could be sequenced. The immunoSEQ Assay was used to sequence the TCRbeta CDR3 regions. The source is immuneACCESS, and TCRdb retained only in-frame sequences with V and J called. Part of the clones is not carried over; for the studies checked, unresolved V genes explain less than half of this, and the remainder is unexplained. For this sample there are over 60,000 clones; 80% to 90% appear just once. About 4% of the sample is held by the ten biggest clonotypes. In regard to this clone: It has no known antigen specificity. Base quality data are lacking; no much larger clone is found one base away.

Patients with a history of autoimmune disease or receiving systemic immunosuppression were excluded from the trial. In every dose cohort, peripheral blood was drawn for TCR sequencing at baseline, cycle 4 day 1, and cycle 7 day 1. Samples were obtained from an open-label, multicenter, first-in-human phase I dose-escalation trial of ivuxolimab. Adults with locally advanced or metastatic melanoma, renal cell carcinoma, hepatocellular carcinoma or head and neck squamous cell carcinoma were enrolled in the trial. Before TCR sequencing, CD4+ T cells and CD8+ T cells were sorted from peripheral blood as separate populations. Here V drops 4 bases and J drops 5 bases, and the junction holds 8 bases not matched to any gene. The CDR3, cysteine through phenylalanine, is 13 amino acids long. Of all the DNA, just the CDR3 is kept, 39 bases in frame from base 1. CDR1 and CDR2, looked up from the germline V gene, are SQVTM and ANQGSEA.

This clonotype was obtained from an adult with an advanced solid tumor such as melanoma, head and neck, liver or kidney cancer. Rearrangement joined TRBV29-1 to TRBJ2-7; TRBD2 aligns with 7 central bases. Specimen: CD4+ or CD8+ T cells sorted from blood, collected in a trial of the OX40 agonist ivuxolimab. The CDR3 is CSVGGGPRNEQYF. The DNA is as follows: TGCAGCGTTGGGGGAGGGCCAAGGAACGAGCAGTACTTC.